This T cell receptor (beta chain) is from a study of blood T cell repertoires in COVID-19. Study-level background: Whether acute or convalescent, the COVID-19 samples came from the United States, Italy and Spain.

In the source study's methods: Estimation of nucleated cell counts relied on the amplification of reference gene primers. The data were produced by immunoSEQ multiplex PCR, yet TCRdb's version contains in-frame clones alone and is incomplete. The V and J calls and the clone size are those of that table, but D and trimming were determined from the DNA. The table lists some 400,000 clones, roughly 89% of them singletons. This clone was seen many times. Donors were grouped by their self-reported clinical history. From germline, CDR1 is SGDLS and CDR2 YYNGEE. The CDR3 totals 15 residues. The V gene lost 4 bases and the J gene lost 6 bases, with 17 bases spanning the gap.

The chain carries TRBV9 and TRBJ2-1; tentatively, D is TRBD2 (6 bases). Sequencing was carried out using PBMCs or T cells enriched from blood (not recorded which). This clonotype originated in a woman aged 25 to 39 who had recovered from COVID-19. The CDR3 loop is CASSPGTLGFNEQFF. The CDR3 nucleotides are TGTGCCAGCAGCCCTGGGACTTTAGGGTTCAATGAGCAGTTCTTC.